These 15 T cell receptor beta chains came from one sample sequenced in a study of blood T cell repertoires in COVID-19. The data were produced by immunoSEQ multiplex PCR, yet TCRdb's version contains in-frame clones alone and is incomplete. This sample has just over 150,000 clones, with about 80% found just once. The sample comprised peripheral blood. Receptors originate from a man between 60 and 70 years old with acute or convalescent COVID-19.

In this sample, this clone turned up a few times. The genes are TRBV29-1 and TRBJ1-1; 8 bases align to TRBD1. The CDR3 extends over 12 amino acids. Looked up from germline, CDR1 is SQVTM and CDR2 is ANQGSEA. J was trimmed by 1 base and V by 7 bases; bases with no gene match: 2. CDR3 coding DNA: TGCAGCGCCGGACAGGGGAACACTGAAGCTTTCTTT. Translated: CSAGQGNTEAFF.

This clone appeared once. The genes are TRBV6-5 and TRBJ2-3; TRBD1 aligns across 7 bases. V lost 7 bases and J lost 11; bases outside the gene matches: 9. The CDR3 totals 12 residues. Per the germline V gene, CDR1 is MNHEY and CDR2 is SVGAGI. CDR3 in amino acids: CASNQPRQGQYF. In DNA, the CDR3 is TGTGCCAGCAATCAGCCCAGACAGGGGCAGTATTTT.

The chain has TRBV29-1 and TRBJ2-5; 9 nucleotides align to TRBD2. The junction had 1 base not matched to a gene; V was cut back by 2 bases and J by 3 bases. The CDR3 is 13 amino acids. Per germline, CDR1 SQVTM and CDR2 ANQGSEA. The CDR3 bases are TGCAGCGTTGAACGGACTAGCGAAGAGACCCAGTACTTC. Its protein is CSVERTSEETQYF.

The rearrangement links TRBV5-1 to TRBJ2-3, with 9 positions matching TRBD2. The CDR3 covers 17 residues. Germline V gene sequence: CDR1 SGHRS, CDR2 YFSETQ. The CDR3 bases are TGCGTCACTCGTAAAGGACTAGCGCTTTCTAGCACAGATACGCAGTATTTT. This codes for CVTRKGLALSSTDTQYF.

This chain connects TRBV7-2 to TRBJ1-2, with a tentative D call TRBD1 (6 bases). The CDR3 is made up of 17 amino acids. Germline V gives CDR1 SGHTA, CDR2 FQGNSA. With 7 bases removed from V and 8 bases from J, the gap between germline ends came to 29 bases. Written as DNA, the CDR3 is TGTGCCAGCACCCCCAATTGGGGCGGGGGCAGCCTCGGGGGCTACACCTTC. It encodes CASTPNWGGGSLGGYTF.

The rearrangement joins TRBV5-4 to TRBJ2-3; 8 positions match TRBD2. In germline, CDR1 is SGHNT, CDR2 YYREEE (reference sequence). With 8 bases clipped from V and 0 bases from J, the junction kept 8 bases outside the gene matches. The CDR3 contains 15 residues. The CDR3 DNA reads TGTGCCAGGAAACTAGCGGTCAGAAGCACAGATACGCAGTATTTT. This gives the protein CARKLAVRSTDTQYF.

The chain carries TRBV28 and TRBJ1-5; tentative D call: TRBD1 (5 bases). The CDR3 is made up of 14 amino acids. V lost 6 bases, J lost 2 bases, and 11 bases lay in between. Per the germline V gene, CDR1 is MDHEN and CDR2 is SYDVKM. In DNA, the CDR3 is TGTGCCAGCAGGGGGCCCTTTGGCAATCAGCCCCAGCATTTT. Amino acids: CASRGPFGNQPQHF.

The CDR3 sequence: CASRLGGTPTPDTQYF. The CDR3 coding sequence is TGTGCAAGTCGCTTAGGGGGGACTCCAACCCCAGATACGCAGTATTTT. The chain is built from TRBV12-2 and TRBJ2-3; TRBD2, as called in the table, went unchecked against the DNA. TRBV12-2 is termed a pseudogene. The CDR3 is 16 residues long.

This clone turned up a few times. CDR3 nucleotide sequence: TGTGCCAGCAGCCCCGGGACAGGGGGCGCGGGGGAAGCTTTCTTT. Residues: CASSPGTGGAGEAFF. The chain recombines TRBV6-2 or TRBV6-3 with TRBJ1-1, with 12 bases identical to TRBD1. Looked up from germline, CDR1 is MNHEY and CDR2 is SVGEGT. V lost 6 bases and J lost 8; bases outside the gene matches: 10. The CDR3 contains 15 residues.

The V call is TRBV28, the J call TRBJ1-6; D possibly corresponds to TRBD1 (6 bases). The CDR3 is 15 residues long. Germline values: CDR1 MDHEN, CDR2 SYDVKM. V was shortened by 6 bases and J by 5 bases, with 14 bases between the two germline ends. CDR3 coding DNA: TGTGCCAGCAGGATTCAACAGGGTGATAATTCACCCCTCCACTTT. This translates into CASRIQQGDNSPLHF.

The chain has TRBV5-4 and TRBJ1-2; 7 bases fit TRBD1. This CDR3 region has 15 residues. The V and J ends lost 2 bases and 1 base, in that order; junction bases with no gene match: 5. Germline V CDR1 and CDR2: SGHNT, YYREEE (reference sequence). In DNA form, the CDR3 reads TGTGCCAGCAGCTTAAGGGGGCTGGTTAACTATGGCTACACCTTC. This gives the protein CASSLRGLVNYGYTF.

The chain uses TRBV29-1 and TRBJ1-3; D is unclear. CDR3 length: 14 amino acids. V lost 4 bases to trimming and J lost 1 base, with 11 bases between them. Looked up from germline, CDR1 is SQVTM and CDR2 is ANQGSEA. As DNA, the CDR3 is TGCAGCGTTGGTGCAGGAGGGTCTGGAAACACCATATATTTT. This gives the protein CSVGAGGSGNTIYF. The entire variable domain, with the rest obtained from reference TRBV29-1 and TRBJ1-3, is as follows: SAVISQKPSRDICQRGTSLTIQCQVDSQVTMMFWYRQQPGQSLTLIATANQGSEATYESGFVIDKFPISRPNLTFSTLTVSNMSPEDSSIYLCSVGAGGSGNTIYFGEGSWLTVV.

This chain uses TRBV30 with TRBJ2-6; 10 bases are shared with TRBD1. Per the germline V gene, CDR1 is GTSNPN and CDR2 is SVGIG (reference sequence). The V segment lost 2 bases and the J segment 2 bases; nucleotides outside the gene matches: 9. This CDR3 contains 18 residues. The DNA for the CDR3 is TGTGCCTGGAGTTACGGGGGACAGGGGAAAGCTGGGGCCAACGTCCTGACTTTC. The encoded protein is CAWSYGGQGKAGANVLTF.

The chain has TRBV28 and TRBJ1-2; possible D gene TRBD1, 5 bases. Germline CDR1 and CDR2: MDHEN and SYDVKM. Trimming removed 7 bases at V and 4 bases at J, with 10 bases between. This CDR3 has 12 amino acids. CDR3 nucleotide sequence: TGTGCCAGCATGGGCCAGGGCTATGGCTACACCTTC. It specifies CASMGQGYGYTF.

As concerns this clone: The junction differs from germline at one of its ends, possibly a read error. J is TRBJ2-3 and V is TRBV24-1; 8 nucleotides match TRBD2. The CDR3 is 15 amino acids. Germline CDR1 is KGHDR and CDR2 is SFDVKD. The chain's CDR3 is CATSDPRTSTDTQYF. As DNA, the CDR3 is TGTGCCACCAGTGACCCGAGGACTAGCACGGATACGCAGTATTTT.